These 14 T cell receptor beta chains came from one sample sequenced in a study of beta chain features in type 1 diabetes. TCRB transcripts that were expressed got sequenced, as all of the isolated RNA had been reverse transcribed. Assay: immunoSEQ multiplex PCR; the TCRdb copy retains only in-frame clones and omits some. The data show over 700,000 clones, 17% seen once. The sample consisted of naive CD4+ T cells from blood. These receptors came from a young woman in good health.

The chain links TRBV7-2 to TRBJ1-2; no firm D call. The germline V and J ends were trimmed by 1 base and 8 bases, with 11 bases remaining between them. Germline CDR1 SGHTA, CDR2 FQGNSA. The CDR3 contains 13 residues. The CDR3 nucleotides read TGTGCCAGCAGCTTAGGGCAGTCTGGGGGCTACACCTTC. It is translated as CASSLGQSGGYTF. Drawing the rest from reference TRBV7-2 and TRBJ1-2, the complete variable domain is GAGVSQSPSNKVTEKGKDVELRCDPISGHTALYWYRQSLGQGLEFLIYFQGNSAPDKSGLPSDRFSAERTGGSVSTLTIQRTQQEDSAVYLCASSLGQSGGYTFGSGTRLTVV.

This clone has a handful of counts. The rearrangement uses TRBV7-2 and TRBJ2-5; 8 bases fit TRBD2. Trimming cost V 1 base and J 3 bases; bases outside gene matches: 7. Germline V gene data show CDR1 as SGHTA and CDR2 as FQGNSA. This CDR3 has 16 residues. CDR3 loop: CASSLGLAGIKETQYF. The DNA for the CDR3 is TGTGCCAGCAGCTTAGGCTTAGCGGGAATAAAAGAGACCCAGTACTTC.

The sample holds a few counts of this clone. The genes are TRBV2 and TRBJ1-1, with D hard to call. The germline gives CDR1 SNHLY, CDR2 FYNNEI. CDR3 length: 12 residues. Trimming pared 8 bases from V and 5 bases from J, leaving 12 bases between. CDR3 nucleotide sequence: TGTGCCAGCCGCTTCGTGGGGACTGAAGCTTTCTTT. Protein: CASRFVGTEAFF.

This clone came up a few times. The J gene is TRBJ2-7, the V gene TRBV5-1; 11 bases map to TRBD2. This CDR3 region has 15 residues. Germline V lookup: CDR1 SGHRS, CDR2 YFSETQ. V shed 0 bases, J shed 7 bases, and the junction held 6 bases outside the gene matches. CDR3 DNA sequence: TGCGCCAGCAGCTTGGAGGCTAGCGGGAGGTCTGAGCAGTACTTC. This sequence encodes CASSLEASGRSEQYF.

This clone has a handful of counts. The chain has TRBV19 and TRBJ2-2, with D perhaps matching TRBD1 (6 bases). CDR3 length: 16 residues. The V and J ends lost 1 base and 5 bases respectively, with 14 bases between them. CDR1 and CDR2 from the germline V gene are LNHDA and SQIVND (reference sequence). The CDR3 loop is CASSIAGTRATGELFF. The DNA for the CDR3 is TGTGCCAGTAGTATAGCCGGGACAAGGGCGACCGGGGAGCTGTTTTTT.

The V gene is TRBV28, the J gene TRBJ2-7, with 7 positions matching TRBD2. The germline gives CDR1 MDHEN, CDR2 SYDVKM. The CDR3 length is 14 residues. The V segment lost 4 bases and the J segment 2 bases; nucleotides outside the gene matches: 5. This CDR3 reads CASSSLSGPYEQYF. The CDR3 DNA is TGTGCCAGCAGTTCCCTTAGCGGGCCCTACGAGCAGTACTTC.

The sample holds a few counts of this clone. This chain joins TRBV11-2 and TRBJ2-3; D is unclear. The CDR3 is 15 residues long. Germline loops: CDR1 SGHAT, CDR2 FQNNGV. V lost 5 bases and J lost 0, with 12 bases in between. The CDR3 loop is CASSPDLPSTDTQYF. The CDR3 DNA reads TGTGCCAGCAGCCCGGACCTACCTAGCACAGATACGCAGTATTTT.

This chain uses TRBV28 with TRBJ2-7; D is unclear. V was shortened by 7 bases and J by 7 bases, with 14 bases between the two germline ends. The germline V gene encodes CDR1 MDHEN and CDR2 SYDVKM. The CDR3 extends over 12 amino acids. The CDR3 region is CASTSRVGEQYF. CDR3 coding DNA: TGTGCCAGCACTTCGCGCGTAGGGGAGCAGTACTTC.

The chain links TRBV19 to TRBJ1-2; no definite D call. Trimming removed 5 bases from V and 1 base from J, with 8 bases in between. The CDR3 is made up of 13 amino acids. Germline V CDR1 and CDR2: LNHDA, SQIVND (reference sequence). The CDR3 region has the DNA TGTGCCAGTAGTGCTCAGGTTAACTATGGCTACACCTTC. Translating it yields CASSAQVNYGYTF.

There are a few counts of this clone. Here the CDR3 reads CASSQGTRRQETQYF. CDR3 DNA sequence: TGCGCCAGCAGCCAAGGAACGAGACGACAAGAGACCCAGTACTTC. V is TRBV4-1 and J is TRBJ2-5; no clear D gene. This CDR3 is built from 15 residues. Looked up from germline, CDR1 is MGHRA and CDR2 is YSYEKL. V shed 1 base and J shed 2 bases, with 11 bases lying between them.

This clone showed up many times. The rearrangement links TRBV7-9 to TRBJ2-6, with 7 bases identical to TRBD2. The V and J ends lost 0 bases and 5 bases, in that order; junction bases with no gene match: 4. The CDR3 is made up of 16 amino acids. Germline-derived CDR1 and CDR2 are SEHNR and FQNEAQ (reference sequence). CDR3 loop: CASSLATGRWANVLTF. CDR3 coding DNA: TGTGCCAGCAGCTTAGCGACCGGGAGGTGGGCCAACGTCCTGACTTTC.

The chain is built from TRBV4-3 and TRBJ2-2, with D possibly being TRBD2 (6 bases). The V gene's germline CDR1 is LGHNA and CDR2 YSLEER. V was clipped by 1 base and J by 3 bases, with 15 bases between them. The CDR3 sequence is 17 residues long. The CDR3 loop is CASSQAPTSQDTGELFF. The CDR3 region has the DNA TGCGCCAGCAGCCAAGCCCCAACTAGCCAGGACACCGGGGAGCTGTTTTTT.

The chain employs TRBV28 and TRBJ2-7; 9 bases are a match to TRBD1. The V gene's germline CDR1 is MDHEN and CDR2 SYDVKM. V trimming: 5 bases; J trimming: 2 bases; junction bases outside the gene matches: 7. The CDR3 spans 15 residues. The CDR3 coding sequence is TGTGCCAGCAGTGAAGACAGGGGGGGAGCCTACGAGCAGTACTTC. This sequence encodes CASSEDRGGAYEQYF.

This clone has just a few counts. The genes are TRBV6-5 and TRBJ1-4, with D tentatively TRBD1 (5 bases). Trimming removed 0 bases at V and 2 bases at J, with 10 bases between. This CDR3 has 16 amino acids. Per germline, CDR1 MNHEY and CDR2 SVGAGI. CDR3 residues: CASSYSARVTNEKLFF. CDR3 sequence (DNA): TGTGCCAGCAGTTACTCAGCCAGGGTGACTAATGAAAAACTGTTTTTT.